This entry lists 22 T cell receptor beta chains sequenced from one sample in a study of T cells in Graves' hyperthyroidism and ophthalmopathy (dated 2019 in TCRdb). The library came from multiplex PCR. Sequenced on an Illumina HiSeq 2000. Amplification of TCR beta CDR3 regions was carried out from RNA transcripts. A first-round RT-PCR of the TCR CDR3 used the HTBI primer set with the Qiagen OneStep RT-PCR kit. Clones were called with MiXCR by TCRdb after fastp trimmed the public reads at Q25, and only in-frame beta chains were retained. Entries are consolidated by CDR3 protein sequence, retaining the most common genes and DNA. The sample table holds hundreds of thousands of distinct CDR3 sequences, of which 14% were seen once. The ten largest clones take up roughly a tenth of the sample. The sequencing sample was made of blood. These receptors were taken from a woman under 30 with Graves' hyperthyroidism.

V usage is TRBV27 and J usage is TRBJ2-1; 13 bases align to TRBD2. The CDR3 contains 15 residues. The V segment lost 7 bases and the J segment 5 bases; nucleotides outside the gene matches: 5. The germline CDR1 and CDR2 sequences are MNHEY and SMNVEV (reference sequence). The CDR3 DNA reads as TGTGCCAGCACGGACGGGACTAGCGGGAACAATGAGCAGTTCTTC. Translation gives CASTDGTSGNNEQFF.

This clonotype was counted ten times or more. The chain joins TRBV11-2 to TRBJ1-1; tentatively, D is TRBD1 (6 bases). This CDR3 has 15 residues. V was cut by 5 bases and J by 3 bases, with 16 bases left in between. The V gene's germline CDR1 is SGHAT and CDR2 FQNNGV. The CDR3 bases are TGTGCCAGCAGCCCGATCTCAGGGGTTTACACTGAAGCTTTCTTT. Amino acid sequence: CASSPISGVYTEAFF.

The chain has TRBV30 and TRBJ2-7; possible D gene TRBD1, 6 bases. The CDR3 contains 13 residues. Trimming pared 5 bases from V and 3 bases from J, leaving 14 bases between. The germline V gene encodes CDR1 GTSNPN and CDR2 SVGIG (reference sequence). CDR3 DNA sequence: TGTGCCTGGTCCCTGGGGGCTGGCTACGAGCAGTACTTC. It codes for CAWSLGAGYEQYF.

This clonotype has only a few counts. The genes are TRBV14 and TRBJ2-5, with 10 bases lining up with TRBD2. The junction had 8 bases not matched to a gene; V was cut back by 1 base and J by 6 bases. This CDR3 is built from 16 residues. The V gene's germline CDR1 is SGHDN and CDR2 FVKESK. CDR3 region: CASSQVKREGPKTQYF. The CDR3 DNA is TGTGCCAGCAGCCAAGTTAAGCGGGAGGGTCCAAAGACCCAGTACTTC.

There are many counts of this clonotype. The chain has TRBV18 and TRBJ2-1; D perhaps matches TRBD1 (6 bases). Germline CDR1 KGHSH, CDR2 LQKENI. V lost 6 bases to trimming and J lost 6 bases, with 18 bases between them. This CDR3 has 15 amino acids. In DNA, the CDR3 is TGTGCCAGCTCCACCGGGAACAGGGTCCGCAATGAGCAGTTCTTC. Translation: CASSTGNRVRNEQFF. Full variable domain (missing parts from reference TRBV18 and TRBJ2-1): NAGVMQNPRHLVRRRGQEARLRCSPMKGHSHVYWYRQLPEEGLKFMVYLQKENIIDESGMPKERFSAEFPKEGPSILRIQQVVRGDSAAYFCASSTGNRVRNEQFFGPGTRLTVL.

This clonotype has a count of ten or more. The chain recombines TRBV18 with TRBJ2-5; 8 positions match TRBD1. The junction had 7 bases not matched to a gene; V was cut back by 4 bases and J by 0 bases. The CDR3 extends over 16 amino acids. Germline V gene data show CDR1 as KGHSH and CDR2 as LQKENI. CDR3 bases: TGTGCCAGCTCACTGCGACAGGGGACGTACCAAGAGACCCAGTACTTC. Encoded protein: CASSLRQGTYQETQYF.

This clonotype occurred a few times. The chain uses TRBV7-6 and TRBJ2-3; the match to TRBD2 covers 7 bases. Germline lookup yields CDR1 SGHVS and CDR2 FNYEAQ. CDR3 size: 17 residues. V dropped 5 bases and J dropped 3; count of bases not matched to a gene: 14. The CDR3 DNA sequence: TGTGCCAGCAGCGGTGGGCGGGAGAGGGGTGCGACAGATACGCAGTATTTT. It codes for CASSGGRERGATDTQYF.

This clonotype was seen a few times. Given a much more abundant clone one base away, this may be a read error. The J gene is TRBJ2-5, the V gene TRBV30, with no clear D. The CDR3 length is 14 residues. Trimming took off 0 bases at V and 4 bases at J, with 12 bases between the two ends. Germline CDR1 GTSNPN, CDR2 SVGIG (reference sequence). Written as DNA, the CDR3 is TGTGCCTGGAGTGTAATGGTGACGAGAGAGACCCAGTACTTC. Translation gives CAWSVMVTRETQYF. Using reference TRBV30 and TRBJ2-5 for the parts outside the CDR3, the full variable domain is SQTIHQWPATLVQPVGSPLSLECTVEGTSNPNLYWYRQAAGRGLQLLFYSVGIGQISSEVPQNLSASRPQDRQFILSSKKLLLSDSGFYLCAWSVMVTRETQYFGPGTRLLVL.

The chain is built from TRBV7-2 and TRBJ2-1; D is perhaps TRBD1 (5 bases). CDR3 size: 14 residues. Per the germline V gene, CDR1 is SGHTA and CDR2 is FQGNSA. V dropped 4 bases and J dropped 8 bases, with 15 bases sitting between them. CDR3 protein: CASSWTLYRDEQFF. CDR3 DNA sequence: TGTGCCAGCAGCTGGACACTGTACCGGGATGAGCAGTTCTTC.

The DNA of the CDR3 is TGTGCCAGCAGCGCAACAGGGGGCAACGAGCAGTACTTC. The encoded protein is CASSATGGNEQYF. The V call is TRBV2, the J call TRBJ2-7; the match to TRBD1 covers 9 bases. V was pared by 6 bases and J by 5 bases, with 5 bases of the junction left unmatched. This CDR3 is built from 13 residues. Germline V gives CDR1 SNHLY, CDR2 FYNNEI.

This clonotype was detected only once. Since the CDR3 does not end with the conserved phenylalanine or tryptophan, this likely comes from a read error. V gene TRBV7-8 combines with J gene TRBJ1-2; 8 bases match TRBD1. V gave up 1 base and J gave up 4 bases; unmatched junction bases: 5. Germline CDR1 reads SGHVS; CDR2 reads FQNEAQ. There are 15 residues in the CDR3. The CDR3 nucleotides are TGTGCCAGCAGCTTAGGACAGGGGATGGTCTATGGCTACACCCTC. Translation: CASSLGQGMVYGYTL.

In this sample, this clonotype turned up many times. The chain combines TRBV28 with TRBJ1-2; TRBD1 agrees at 8 bases. V trimming: 5 bases; J trimming: 9 bases; junction bases outside the gene matches: 8. Germline V gives CDR1 MDHEN, CDR2 SYDVKM. There are 13 residues in the CDR3. The DNA for the CDR3 is TGTGCCAGCAGTGAGGACAGGGTGGCGAGCTACACCTTC. It yields the protein CASSEDRVASYTF.

This clonotype was seen repeatedly, ten times or more. The chain carries TRBV6-1 and TRBJ2-1; 15 nucleotides line up with TRBD2. Trimming at V came to 6 bases and at J to 7 bases, leaving 10 bases not matched to a gene. From germline, CDR1 is MNHNS and CDR2 SASEGT. The CDR3 length is 17 residues. The CDR3 sequence is CASRTGTSGRNRNEQFF. The DNA of the CDR3 is TGTGCCAGCAGGACCGGGACTAGCGGGAGGAACCGAAATGAGCAGTTCTTC.

This clonotype was seen ten or more times. This chain links TRBV2 with TRBJ1-1; possible D gene TRBD1, 5 bases. Germline CDR1 is SNHLY and CDR2 is FYNNEI. Trimming left V 7 bases short and J 3 bases short, with 18 bases between. This CDR3 spans 15 amino acids. DNA of the CDR3: TGTGCCAGCAACTTAGAGGGGAGTAAATACACTGAAGCTTTCTTT. It specifies CASNLEGSKYTEAFF. Filled out from reference TRBV2 and TRBJ1-1, the complete variable domain reads EPEVTQTPSHQVTQMGQEVILRCVPISNHLYFYWYRQILGQKVEFLVSFYNNEISEKSEIFDDQFSVERPDGSNFTLKIRSTKLEDSAMYFCASNLEGSKYTEAFFGQGTRLTVV.

This clonotype was seen repeatedly, ten times or more. V and J are TRBV24-1 and TRBJ2-3; a weak D match, TRBD1 (5 bases). This CDR3 has 15 residues. The germline V gene has CDR1 KGHDR and CDR2 SFDVKD. Trimming cost V 3 bases and J 2 bases, with 11 bases left between them. CDR3 DNA sequence: TGTGCCACCAGTGATGCCAGGGATTACACAGATACGCAGTATTTT. This sequence encodes CATSDARDYTDTQYF.

The chain combines TRBV18 with TRBJ2-1; 8 bases are shared with TRBD1. Germline loops: CDR1 KGHSH, CDR2 LQKENI. Trimming at V came to 3 bases and at J to 8 bases, leaving 15 bases not matched to a gene. CDR3 length: 17 amino acids. CDR3 bases: TGTGCCAGCTCACCCCCGACAGGGGCCGCGGTCGTATATGAGCAGTTCTTC. As protein: CASSPPTGAAVVYEQFF. The full variable domain, rest sourced from reference TRBV18 and TRBJ2-1, is NAGVMQNPRHLVRRRGQEARLRCSPMKGHSHVYWYRQLPEEGLKFMVYLQKENIIDESGMPKERFSAEFPKEGPSILRIQQVVRGDSAAYFCASSPPTGAAVVYEQFFGPGTRLTVL.

This clonotype was seen at least ten times. J is TRBJ2-5 and V is TRBV11-1, with TRBD1 matching 8 bases. This CDR3 has 16 residues. Per the germline V gene, CDR1 is SGHAT and CDR2 is FQDESV (reference sequence). V gave up 0 bases and J gave up 7 bases; unmatched junction bases: 10. CDR3 DNA: TGTGCCAGCAGCTTAGCGTGGACAGGGATGGGACGGACCCAGTACTTC. It codes for CASSLAWTGMGRTQYF.

This clonotype was detected ten times or more. The rearrangement links TRBV30 to TRBJ2-7, with D perhaps TRBD2 (5 bases). In germline, CDR1 is GTSNPN, CDR2 SVGIG (reference sequence). This CDR3 comprises 15 residues. V gave up 0 bases and J gave up 2 bases, with 14 bases separating them. The DNA for the CDR3 is TGTGCCTGGAGTGTTCGAGGGAGTGGCACCTACGAGCAGTACTTC. It yields the protein CAWSVRGSGTYEQYF.

This clonotype turned up a few times. The rearrangement joins TRBV29-1 to TRBJ1-1; no definite D call. With 5 bases removed from V and 6 bases from J, the gap between germline ends came to 10 bases. The CDR3 runs to 11 residues. Germline lookup yields CDR1 SQVTM and CDR2 ANQGSEA. This chain's CDR3 is CSVHLAAEAFF. The DNA for the CDR3 is TGCAGCGTTCACCTCGCCGCTGAAGCTTTCTTT.

This clonotype was counted a few times. One end of the junction does not line up with germline, which may come from a read error. The chain recombines TRBV12-3 or TRBV12-4 with TRBJ2-1; D unclear. CDR3 length equals 13 residues. In nucleotides, the CDR3 is TGTGCCAGCAGTTTCTCGCAGTCTAATGAGCAGTCCTTC. This codes for CASSFSQSNEQSF.

This clonotype was seen many times. The chain links TRBV30 to TRBJ2-7, with TRBD2 identical over 8 bases. V lost 3 bases to trimming and J lost 0 bases; unmatched junction nucleotides: 4. In germline, CDR1 is GTSNPN, CDR2 SVGIG (reference sequence). CDR3 length: 14 residues. The CDR3 bases are TGTGCCTGGAGGGTAGCGGGAAACTCCTACGAGCAGTACTTC. Translating it yields CAWRVAGNSYEQYF.

This clonotype was counted a few times. DNA for the CDR3: TGCAGTGCTAGAGACAGCGGAACTAGCACAGATACGCAGTATTTT. It encodes CSARDSGTSTDTQYF. The rearrangement links TRBV20-1 to TRBJ2-3, with a weak D call TRBD2 (5 bases). Per germline, CDR1 DFQATT and CDR2 SNEGSKA (reference sequence). The V gene lost 0 bases and the J gene lost 0 bases, with 10 bases spanning the gap. The length of the CDR3 is 15 residues.